Presented here are 5 T cell receptor beta chains from one specimen sequenced in a study of regulatory T cells in long-lasting Graves disease (dated by TCRdb to the early 2020s). The sample's time point label is to be understood as: persistent/refractory GD, antithyroid drugs over 5 years with positive TRAb. For both TCR sequencing and RNA sequencing, RNA was extracted from PBMCs using TRIzol. To prepare the library, multiplex PCR was applied. TCRdb names Illumina HiSeq 4000 as the instrument used. iRepertoire HTBI primers and Arm-PCR amplification of CDR3 regions were used to construct TCR beta libraries. The raw public reads went through TCRdb reprocessing: fastp at Q25, MiXCR clone calling, in-frame beta chains kept. All rows with the same CDR3 protein become a single entry with the most common DNA and genes. The sample table lists roughly 400,000 distinct CDR3 sequences, under 25% of them with a count of one. Of the sample, roughly an eighth falls within the top ten clones.

The sample consisted of peripheral blood mononuclear cells (PBMCs), taken when the disease was refractory, from a patient treated with antithyroid drugs. The receptors were gathered from a female donor with Graves disease.

This clonotype was found many times. The chain carries TRBV6-1 and TRBJ2-7; D perhaps matches TRBD2 (6 bases). Germline CDR1 is MNHNS and CDR2 is SASEGT. CDR3 length: 14 amino acids. Trimming stripped 2 bases from V and 2 bases from J, with 10 bases between. The CDR3 DNA is TGTGCCAGCAGTGAATCGGAGGGCCCCTACGAGCAGTACTTC. Its translation is CASSESEGPYEQYF.

This clonotype was picked up one time. The rearrangement uses TRBV27 and TRBJ2-5; 11 bases fit TRBD2. The CDR3 has 16 residues. The V and J ends lost 5 bases and 5 bases, in that order; junction bases with no gene match: 10. Germline CDR1 is MNHEY and CDR2 is SMNVEV (reference sequence). CDR3 region: CASSPGTSGLRETQYF. Here the CDR3 DNA reads TGTGCCAGCAGTCCTGGGACTAGCGGTCTGCGGGAGACCCAGTACTTC.

The table lists this clonotype with a few counts. The chain employs TRBV4-1 and TRBJ1-2; the D gene is possibly TRBD1 (6 bases). Trimming left V 0 bases short and J 3 bases short, with 8 bases between. The CDR3 loop spans 14 amino acids. Germline V gene sequence: CDR1 MGHRA, CDR2 YSYEKL. The CDR3 loop reads CASSQDRTDYGYTF. The CDR3 DNA reads TGCGCCAGCAGCCAAGATCGGACAGACTATGGCTACACCTTC.

This CDR3 is CASSFLNPRPFRDRNTGELFF. The CDR3, as DNA: TGTGCCAGCAGCTTCCTCAACCCCCGCCCTTTCCGGGACAGGAACACCGGGGAGCTGTTTTTT. V and J are TRBV12-3 or TRBV12-4 and TRBJ2-2; the match to TRBD1 covers 7 bases. Trimming at V came to 6 bases and at J to 1 base, leaving 23 bases not matched to a gene. The CDR3 has 21 amino acids.

The chain couples TRBV20-1 to TRBJ2-7, with a possible D match to TRBD2 (6 bases). The germline V gene encodes CDR1 DFQATT and CDR2 SNEGSKA (reference sequence). The CDR3 sequence is 15 residues long. Trimming pared 6 bases from V and 2 bases from J, leaving 20 bases between. The CDR3 DNA is TGCAGTGCCCCACCCTTCCGGGAGACGCCCTACGAGCAGTACTTC. This sequence encodes CSAPPFRETPYEQYF.